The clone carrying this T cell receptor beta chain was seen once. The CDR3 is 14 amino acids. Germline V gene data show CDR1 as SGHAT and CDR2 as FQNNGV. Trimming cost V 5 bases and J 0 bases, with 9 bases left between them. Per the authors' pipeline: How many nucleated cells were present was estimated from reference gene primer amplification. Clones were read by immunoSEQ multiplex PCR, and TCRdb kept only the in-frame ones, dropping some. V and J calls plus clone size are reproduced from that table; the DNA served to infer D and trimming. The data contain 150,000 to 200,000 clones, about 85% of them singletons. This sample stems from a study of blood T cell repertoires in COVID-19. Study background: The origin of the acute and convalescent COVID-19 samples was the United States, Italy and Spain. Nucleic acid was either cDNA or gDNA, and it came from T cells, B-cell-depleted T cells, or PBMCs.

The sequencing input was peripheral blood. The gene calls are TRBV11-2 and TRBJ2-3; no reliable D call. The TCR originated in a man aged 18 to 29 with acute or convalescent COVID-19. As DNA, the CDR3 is TGTGCCAGCAGCCCCCACATAAGCACAGATACGCAGTATTTT. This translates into CASSPHISTDTQYF. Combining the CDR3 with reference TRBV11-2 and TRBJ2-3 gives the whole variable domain EAGVAQSPRYKIIEKRQSVAFWCNPISGHATLYWYQQILGQGPKLLIQFQNNGVVDDSQLPKDRFSAERLKGVDSTLKIQPAKLEDSAVYLCASSPHISTDTQYFGPGTRLTVL.